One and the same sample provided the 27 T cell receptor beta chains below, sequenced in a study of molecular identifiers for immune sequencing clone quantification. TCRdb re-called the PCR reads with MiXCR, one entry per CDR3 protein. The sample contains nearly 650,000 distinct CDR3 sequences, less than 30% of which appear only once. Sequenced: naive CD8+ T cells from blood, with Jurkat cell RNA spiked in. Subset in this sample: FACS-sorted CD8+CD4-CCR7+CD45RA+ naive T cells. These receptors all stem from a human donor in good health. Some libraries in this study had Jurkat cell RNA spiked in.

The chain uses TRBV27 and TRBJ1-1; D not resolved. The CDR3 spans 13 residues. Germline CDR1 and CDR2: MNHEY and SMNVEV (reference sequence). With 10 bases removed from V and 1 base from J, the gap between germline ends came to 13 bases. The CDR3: CATAGLENTEAFF. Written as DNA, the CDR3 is TGTGCCACAGCGGGCCTTGAGAACACTGAAGCTTTCTTT.

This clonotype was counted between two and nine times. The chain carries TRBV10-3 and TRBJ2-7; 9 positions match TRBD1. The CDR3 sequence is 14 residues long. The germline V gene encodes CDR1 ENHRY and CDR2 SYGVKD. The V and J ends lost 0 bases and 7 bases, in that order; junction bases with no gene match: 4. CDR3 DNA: TGTGCCATCAGTGAGTCTAAGACAGGGGGTGAGCAGTACTTC. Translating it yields CAISESKTGGEQYF.

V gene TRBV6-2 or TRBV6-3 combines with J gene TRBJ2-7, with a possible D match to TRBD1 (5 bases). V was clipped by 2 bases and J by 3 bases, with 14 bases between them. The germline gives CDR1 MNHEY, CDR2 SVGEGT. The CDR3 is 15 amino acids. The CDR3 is CASSYRGGAVYEQYF. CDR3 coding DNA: TGTGCCAGCAGTTACAGGGGTGGGGCTGTCTACGAGCAGTACTTC.

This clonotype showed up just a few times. The CDR3 nucleotides are TGTGCCAGCAGTTTGGGGACAGAGTCGCTTACAAAGAACACCGGGGAGCTGTTTTTT. Amino acids: CASSLGTESLTKNTGELFF. The V gene is TRBV12-3 or TRBV12-4, the J gene TRBJ2-2; 7 positions agree with TRBD1. The CDR3 spans 19 residues. Trimming took 3 bases from V and 1 from J; bases not matched to a gene: 14.

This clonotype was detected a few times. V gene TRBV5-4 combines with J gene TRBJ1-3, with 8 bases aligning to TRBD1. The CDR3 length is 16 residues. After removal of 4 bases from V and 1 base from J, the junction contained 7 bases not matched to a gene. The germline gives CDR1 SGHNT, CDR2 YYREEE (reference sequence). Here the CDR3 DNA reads TGTGCCAGCAGCGGCAAGACAGGGGAATCTGGAAACACCATATATTTT. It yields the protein CASSGKTGESGNTIYF.

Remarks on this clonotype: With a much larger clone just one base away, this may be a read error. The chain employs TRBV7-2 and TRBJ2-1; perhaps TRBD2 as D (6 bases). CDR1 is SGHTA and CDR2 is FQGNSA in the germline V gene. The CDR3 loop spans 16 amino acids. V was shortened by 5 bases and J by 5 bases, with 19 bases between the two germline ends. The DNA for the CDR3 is TGTGCCAGCAGCCCAGTCCATGGCGGGGCCGACAATGAGCAGTTCTTC. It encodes CASSPVHGGADNEQFF.

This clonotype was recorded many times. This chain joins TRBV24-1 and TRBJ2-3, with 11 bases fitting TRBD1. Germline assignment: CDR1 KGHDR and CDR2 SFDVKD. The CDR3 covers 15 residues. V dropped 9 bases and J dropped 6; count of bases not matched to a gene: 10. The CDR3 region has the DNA TGTGCCACCCAAGACGGACAGGGGGCTTCGGATACGCAGTATTTT. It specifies CATQDGQGASDTQYF.

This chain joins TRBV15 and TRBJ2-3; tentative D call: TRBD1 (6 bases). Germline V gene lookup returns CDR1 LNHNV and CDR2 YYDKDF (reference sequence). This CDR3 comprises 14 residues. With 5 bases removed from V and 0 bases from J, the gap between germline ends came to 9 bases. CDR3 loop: CATSEDRSTDTQYF. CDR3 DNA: TGTGCCACCAGCGAAGACAGGAGCACAGATACGCAGTATTTT.

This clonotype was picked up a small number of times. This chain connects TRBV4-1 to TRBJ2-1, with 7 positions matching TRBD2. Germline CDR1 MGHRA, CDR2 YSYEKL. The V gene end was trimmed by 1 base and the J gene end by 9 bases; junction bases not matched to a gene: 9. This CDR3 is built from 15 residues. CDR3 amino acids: CASSQAAAGDGEQFF. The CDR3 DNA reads TGCGCCAGCAGCCAAGCGGCGGCGGGAGATGGTGAGCAGTTCTTC.

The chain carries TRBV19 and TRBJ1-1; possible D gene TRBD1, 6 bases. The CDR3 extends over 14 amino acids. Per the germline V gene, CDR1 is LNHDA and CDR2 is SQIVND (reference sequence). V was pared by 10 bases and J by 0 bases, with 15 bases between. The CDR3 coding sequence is TGTGCCACTGAAGGGGGACATATGAACACTGAAGCTTTCTTT. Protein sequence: CATEGGHMNTEAFF.

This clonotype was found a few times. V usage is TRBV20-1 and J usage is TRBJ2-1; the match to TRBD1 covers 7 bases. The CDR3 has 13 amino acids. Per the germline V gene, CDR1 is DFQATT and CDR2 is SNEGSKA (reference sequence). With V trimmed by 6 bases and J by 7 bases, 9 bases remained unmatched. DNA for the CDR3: TGCAGTGCCACAACAAAACAGGGGAATGAGCAGTTCTTC. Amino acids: CSATTKQGNEQFF.

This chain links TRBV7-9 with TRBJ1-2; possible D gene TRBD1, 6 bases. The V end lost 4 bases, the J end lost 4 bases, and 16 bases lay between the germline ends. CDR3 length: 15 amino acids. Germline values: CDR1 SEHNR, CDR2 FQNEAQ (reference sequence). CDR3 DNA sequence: TGTGCCAGCAGCTCCCCCCAGGGGCACTTCTATGGCTACACCTTC. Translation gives CASSSPQGHFYGYTF.

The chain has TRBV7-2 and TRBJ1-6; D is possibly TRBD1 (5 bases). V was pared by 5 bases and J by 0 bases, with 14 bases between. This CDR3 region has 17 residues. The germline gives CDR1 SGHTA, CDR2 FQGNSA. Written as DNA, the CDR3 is TGTGCCAGCAGCGAGGTTGGGGCGGCCTCCTATAATTCACCCCTCCACTTT. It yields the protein CASSEVGAASYNSPLHF.

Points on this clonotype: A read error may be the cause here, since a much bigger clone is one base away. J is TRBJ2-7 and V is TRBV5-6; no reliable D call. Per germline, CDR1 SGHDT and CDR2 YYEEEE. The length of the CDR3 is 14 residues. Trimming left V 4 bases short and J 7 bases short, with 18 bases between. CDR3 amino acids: CASSPSMSYREQYF. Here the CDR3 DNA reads TGTGCCAGCAGCCCTTCCATGTCATACCGGGAGCAGTACTTC. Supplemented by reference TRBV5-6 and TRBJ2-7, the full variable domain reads DAGVTQSPTHLIKTRGQQVTLRCSPKSGHDTVSWYQQALGQGPQFIFQYYEEEERQRGNFPDRFSGHQFPNYSSELNVNALLLGDSALYLCASSPSMSYREQYFGPGTRLTVT.

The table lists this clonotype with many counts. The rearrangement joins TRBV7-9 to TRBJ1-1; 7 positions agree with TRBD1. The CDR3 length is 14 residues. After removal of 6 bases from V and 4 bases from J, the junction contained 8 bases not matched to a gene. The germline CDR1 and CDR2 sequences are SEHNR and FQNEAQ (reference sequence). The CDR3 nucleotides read TGTGCCAGCAGAAAGACAGGGATAGGCACTGAAGCTTTCTTT. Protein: CASRKTGIGTEAFF.

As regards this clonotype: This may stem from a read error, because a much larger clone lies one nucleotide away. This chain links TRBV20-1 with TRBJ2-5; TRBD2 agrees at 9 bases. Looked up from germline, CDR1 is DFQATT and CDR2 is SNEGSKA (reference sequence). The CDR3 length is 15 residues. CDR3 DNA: TGCAGTGCTAGCAGCTGGCGGGAGGGCCAGGAGACCAAGTACTTC. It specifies CSASSWREGQETKYF.

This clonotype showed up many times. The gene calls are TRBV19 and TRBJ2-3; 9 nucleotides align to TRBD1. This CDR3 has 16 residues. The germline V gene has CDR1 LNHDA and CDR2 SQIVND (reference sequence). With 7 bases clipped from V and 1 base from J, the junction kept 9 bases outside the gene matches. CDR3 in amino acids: CASNGGQGRGTDTQYF. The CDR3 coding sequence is TGTGCCAGTAACGGGGGACAGGGAAGGGGCACAGATACGCAGTATTTT.

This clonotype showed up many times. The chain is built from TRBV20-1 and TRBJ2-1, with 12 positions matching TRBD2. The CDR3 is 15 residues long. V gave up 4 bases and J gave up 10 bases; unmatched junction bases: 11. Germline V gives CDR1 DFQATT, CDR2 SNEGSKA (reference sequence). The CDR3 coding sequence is TGCAGTGCTAAACCTAGCGGGAGGGCCGATCTCGAGCAGTTCTTC. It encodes CSAKPSGRADLEQFF.

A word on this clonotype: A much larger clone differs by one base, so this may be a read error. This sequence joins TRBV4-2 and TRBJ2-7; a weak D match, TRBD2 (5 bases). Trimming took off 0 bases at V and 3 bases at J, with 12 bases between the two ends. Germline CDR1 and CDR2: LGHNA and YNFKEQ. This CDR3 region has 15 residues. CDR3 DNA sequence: TGTGCCAGCAGCCAAGAACGAGGGATCGGCTACGAGCAGTACTTC. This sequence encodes CASSQERGIGYEQYF.

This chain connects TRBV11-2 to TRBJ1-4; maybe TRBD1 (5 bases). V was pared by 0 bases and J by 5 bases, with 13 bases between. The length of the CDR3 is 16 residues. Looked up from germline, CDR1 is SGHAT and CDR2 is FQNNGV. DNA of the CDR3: TGTGCCAGCAGCTTAGATTGGGTGGACACAAATGAAAAACTGTTTTTT. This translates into CASSLDWVDTNEKLFF.

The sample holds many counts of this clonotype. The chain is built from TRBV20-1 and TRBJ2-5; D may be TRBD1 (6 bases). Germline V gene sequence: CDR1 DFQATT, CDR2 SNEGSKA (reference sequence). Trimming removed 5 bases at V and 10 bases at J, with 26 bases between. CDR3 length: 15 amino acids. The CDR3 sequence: CSAPSGTSPRGDQYF. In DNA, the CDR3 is TGCAGTGCTCCCTCGGGGACAAGCCCTAGAGGGGACCAGTACTTC.

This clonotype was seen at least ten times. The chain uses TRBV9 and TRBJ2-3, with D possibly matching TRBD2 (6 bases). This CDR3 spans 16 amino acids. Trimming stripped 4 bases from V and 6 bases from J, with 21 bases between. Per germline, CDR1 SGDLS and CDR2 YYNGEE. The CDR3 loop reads CASSQIALAPADTQYF. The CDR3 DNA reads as TGTGCCAGCAGCCAAATCGCCCTAGCGCCCGCCGATACGCAGTATTTT.

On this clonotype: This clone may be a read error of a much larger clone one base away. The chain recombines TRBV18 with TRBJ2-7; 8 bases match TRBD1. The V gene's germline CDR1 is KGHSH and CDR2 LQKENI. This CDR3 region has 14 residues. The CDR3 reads CASSPPDRGYDQYF. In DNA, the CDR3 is TGTGCCAGCTCACCCCCAGACAGGGGTTACGATCAGTACTTC.

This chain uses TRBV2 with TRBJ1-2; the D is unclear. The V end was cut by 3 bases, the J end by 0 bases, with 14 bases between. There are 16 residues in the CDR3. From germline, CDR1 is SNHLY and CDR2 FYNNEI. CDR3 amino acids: CASSDFEQVANYGYTF. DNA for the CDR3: TGTGCCAGCAGTGACTTTGAGCAGGTAGCTAACTATGGCTACACCTTC. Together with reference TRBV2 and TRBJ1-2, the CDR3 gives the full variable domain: EPEVTQTPSHQVTQMGQEVILRCVPISNHLYFYWYRQILGQKVEFLVSFYNNEISEKSEIFDDQFSVERPDGSNFTLKIRSTKLEDSAMYFCASSDFEQVANYGYTFGSGTRLTVV.

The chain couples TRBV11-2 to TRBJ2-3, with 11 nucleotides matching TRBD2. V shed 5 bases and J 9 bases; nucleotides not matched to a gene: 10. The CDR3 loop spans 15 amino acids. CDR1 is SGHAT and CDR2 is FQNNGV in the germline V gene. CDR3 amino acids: CASSPAGLAEPTQYF. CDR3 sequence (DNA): TGTGCCAGCAGCCCCGCGGGACTAGCGGAACCGACGCAGTATTTT.

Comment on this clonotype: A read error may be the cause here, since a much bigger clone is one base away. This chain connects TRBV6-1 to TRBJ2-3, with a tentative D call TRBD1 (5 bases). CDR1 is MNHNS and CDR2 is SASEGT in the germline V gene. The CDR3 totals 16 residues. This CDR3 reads CASSSQLDSYTYTQYF. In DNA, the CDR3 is TGTGCCAGCAGTTCCCAACTCGACAGCTACACATATACGCAGTATTTT.

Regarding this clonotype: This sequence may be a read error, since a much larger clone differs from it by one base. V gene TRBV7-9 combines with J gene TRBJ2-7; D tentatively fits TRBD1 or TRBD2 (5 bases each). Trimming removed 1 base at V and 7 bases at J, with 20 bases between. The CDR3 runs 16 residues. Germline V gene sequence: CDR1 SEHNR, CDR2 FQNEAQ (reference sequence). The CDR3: CASSLVPGSAKGEQYF. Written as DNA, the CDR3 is TGTGCCAGCAGCTTAGTCCCGGGTAGCGCCAAGGGGGAGCAGTACTTC.